This TCR beta chain was sequenced during a study of cytomegalovirus exposure and HLA in healthy donors. The primer mix had 60 Vbeta and 13 Jbeta primers. Method: immunoSEQ multiplex PCR; TCRdb's copy keeps in-frame clones and lacks some. The sample has roughly 130,000 clones; roughly 88% are singletons. Germline V gives CDR1 ENHRY, CDR2 SYGVKD. The CDR3 has 14 amino acids. Trimming left V 2 bases short and J 0 bases short, with 7 bases between. This sequence was found in a boy aged 5-17 years in good health and CMV-seronegative. The V gene is TRBV10-3, the J gene TRBJ1-1; possible D gene TRBD1, 5 bases. The source material was PBMCs. The CDR3, as DNA: TGTGCCATCAGTGAGGGCAGGGTGAACACTGAAGCTTTCTTT. This translates into CAISEGRVNTEAFF.